Shown below are 29 T cell receptor beta chains from a single sample sequenced in a study of identical twins. Via MiXCR, TCRdb re-called the 5' RACE reads, giving one row per CDR3 protein. The table has some 630,000 distinct CDR3 sequences, 7% to 7.5% seen once. This sample also belongs to another study, concerning yellow fever vaccine responses in identical twins.

The sequencing input was PBMCs. The source is a woman aged 18 to 35 in good health.

This clonotype has a handful of counts. The CDR3 protein is CASSFRSSGGQFF. In nucleotides, the CDR3 is TGCGCCAGCAGCTTTAGGTCTAGCGGGGGCCAGTTCTTC. The chain recombines TRBV5-1 with TRBJ2-1, with 10 positions matching TRBD2. Germline loops: CDR1 SGHRS, CDR2 YFSETQ. The CDR3 has 13 amino acids. The junction had 6 bases not matched to a gene; V was cut back by 2 bases and J by 13 bases.

The rearrangement links TRBV20-1 to TRBJ2-1, with D possibly being TRBD1 or TRBD2 (5 bases each). This CDR3 is 18 amino acids long. Germline CDR1 DFQATT, CDR2 SNEGSKA (reference sequence). Trimming pared 0 bases from V and 0 bases from J, leaving 18 bases between. The CDR3 DNA reads TGCAGTGCTAGAGATCGATGGGGGTCCCGCAGCTCCTACAATGAGCAGTTCTTC. Its protein is CSARDRWGSRSSYNEQFF.

This clonotype was detected only a few times. The chain couples TRBV25-1 to TRBJ1-2, with D perhaps TRBD1 (6 bases). V lost 1 base, J lost 2 bases, and 8 bases lay in between. There are 14 residues in the CDR3. Germline V gene lookup returns CDR1 MGHDK and CDR2 SYGVNS. In nucleotides, the CDR3 is TGTGCCAGCAGTGAATGGCAGGGGAACTATGGCTACACCTTC. It encodes CASSEWQGNYGYTF.

The V and J genes are TRBV20-1 and TRBJ2-6; D tentatively reads TRBD1 or TRBD2 (6 bases each). This CDR3 has 14 amino acids. V lost 5 bases and J 0 bases, leaving 8 bases between the germline ends. Per germline, CDR1 DFQATT and CDR2 SNEGSKA (reference sequence). CDR3 sequence reads: CSAGGLSGANVLTF. CDR3 bases: TGCAGTGCTGGGGGGCTCTCTGGGGCCAACGTCCTGACTTTC.

This sequence joins TRBV7-2 and TRBJ1-2, with D perhaps TRBD1 (5 bases). The germline V gene has CDR1 SGHTA and CDR2 FQGNSA. The CDR3 has 13 residues. Trimming took off 4 bases at V and 8 bases at J, with 14 bases between the two ends. The CDR3 nucleotides are TGTGCCAGCAGCTCCCCCAGGGTATTCGGCTACACCTTC. This codes for CASSSPRVFGYTF.

The table lists this clonotype with a few counts. V usage is TRBV7-3 and J usage is TRBJ1-1; D is undetermined. Germline loops: CDR1 SGHTA, CDR2 FQGTGA. CDR3 length: 13 residues. V was clipped by 2 bases and J by 5 bases, with 9 bases between them. The CDR3, as DNA: TGTGCCAGCAGCTTAGGCCTTTGGACTGAAGCTTTCTTT. It encodes CASSLGLWTEAFF.

This clonotype was recorded at least ten times. V usage is TRBV20-1 and J usage is TRBJ2-5, with a possible D match to TRBD2 (5 bases). The CDR3 is 14 residues long. Trimming removed 0 bases at V and 5 bases at J, with 13 bases between. Germline loops: CDR1 DFQATT, CDR2 SNEGSKA (reference sequence). This chain's CDR3 is CSARDPLAYETQYF. CDR3 bases: TGCAGTGCTAGAGATCCCCTAGCATACGAGACCCAGTACTTC.

The chain links TRBV20-1 to TRBJ2-7, with D perhaps TRBD2 (7 bases). In germline, CDR1 is DFQATT, CDR2 SNEGSKA (reference sequence). The CDR3 runs to 14 residues. The V gene lost 6 bases and the J gene lost 3 bases, with 18 bases spanning the gap. The CDR3 here is CSASDAGANYEQYF. Written as DNA, the CDR3 is TGCAGTGCCTCCGACGCGGGGGCAAACTACGAGCAGTACTTC.

This clonotype has only a few counts. The V call is TRBV4-1, the J call TRBJ2-7; TRBD1 matches 8 bases. V dropped 4 bases and J dropped 0; count of bases not matched to a gene: 8. The germline V gene encodes CDR1 MGHRA and CDR2 YSYEKL. This CDR3 has 16 amino acids. The CDR3 DNA reads TGCGCCAGCAGCCCCGGGACAGGCACCAGCTCCTACGAGCAGTACGTC. Encoded protein: CASSPGTGTSSYEQYV.

The sample holds many counts of this clonotype. This chain connects TRBV7-9 to TRBJ2-1; D possibly corresponds to TRBD2 (7 bases). There are 15 residues in the CDR3. Germline V gives CDR1 SEHNR, CDR2 FQNEAQ (reference sequence). The V gene lost 0 bases and the J gene lost 4 bases, with 10 bases spanning the gap. CDR3 loop: CASSLAAGQYNEQFF. CDR3 nucleotides: TGTGCCAGCAGCTTAGCAGCGGGACAATACAATGAGCAGTTCTTC.

This clonotype was counted only a few times. This rearrangement joins TRBV20-1 to TRBJ2-3, with D perhaps matching TRBD2 (5 bases). Germline assignment: CDR1 DFQATT and CDR2 SNEGSKA (reference sequence). The CDR3 is 14 residues long. V was shortened by 2 bases and J by 0 bases, with 9 bases between the two germline ends. The CDR3 loop reads CSARFGKSTDTQYF. CDR3 bases: TGCAGTGCTAGATTCGGGAAAAGCACAGATACGCAGTATTTT.

This clonotype came up a few times. This CDR3 reads CASSREGATNEKLFF. The CDR3 DNA reads TGTGCCAGCAGCCGGGAGGGTGCAACTAATGAAAAACTGTTTTTT. The V call is TRBV5-5, the J call TRBJ1-4; D is unresolved. The CDR3 is made up of 15 amino acids. Trimming shortened V by 4 bases and J by 0 bases, and 10 bases separated the two germline ends. CDR1 is SGHKS and CDR2 is YYEKEE in the germline V gene (reference sequence). The full variable domain, rest sourced from reference TRBV5-5 and TRBJ1-4, is DAGVTQSPTHLIKTRGQQVTLRCSPISGHKSVSWYQQVLGQGPQFIFQYYEKEERGRGNFPDRFSARQFPNYSSELNVNALLLGDSALYLCASSREGATNEKLFFGSGTQLSVL.

This clonotype was counted between two and nine times. The gene calls are TRBV24-1 and TRBJ1-2, with TRBD1 matching over 7 bases. V lost 4 bases to trimming and J lost 3 bases; unmatched junction nucleotides: 4. The CDR3 loop spans 14 amino acids. Germline CDR1 and CDR2: KGHDR and SFDVKD. The CDR3 is CATSEVGQDYGYTF. CDR3 in DNA: TGTGCCACCAGTGAGGTAGGACAGGACTATGGCTACACCTTC.

This clonotype was observed many times. This chain joins TRBV6-1 and TRBJ1-5; 8 nucleotides match TRBD1. The CDR3 extends over 15 amino acids. J gave up 6 bases and V 6 bases, and 10 bases lay outside the gene matches. From germline, CDR1 is MNHNS and CDR2 SASEGT. This CDR3 is CASSRFQGAGQPQHF. For the CDR3, the DNA is TGTGCCAGCAGCCGATTTCAGGGGGCAGGTCAGCCCCAGCATTTT.

This clonotype was seen many times. The junction and the germline gene differ at one end; a read error may be behind it. The rearrangement uses TRBV5-1 and TRBJ1-1; no definite D call. Germline CDR1 and CDR2: SGHRS and YFSETQ. This CDR3 has 14 amino acids. The CDR3 DNA reads as TGTGCCAGCAGCTTAACAAACATGAACACTGAAGCTTTCTTT. Translation: CASSLTNMNTEAFF. Using reference TRBV5-1 and TRBJ1-1 for the parts outside the CDR3, the full variable domain is KAGVTQTPRYLIKTRGQQVTLSCSPISGHRSVSWYQQTPGQGLQFLFEYFSETQRNKGNFPGRFSGRQFSNSRSEMNVSTLELGDSALYLCASSLTNMNTEAFFGQGTRLTVV.

The table lists this clonotype with many counts. In DNA form, the CDR3 reads TGCAGCGTTGTTCTCGGGTTTGGCAATCAGCCCCAGCATTTT. Translation: CSVVLGFGNQPQHF. V gene TRBV29-1 combines with J gene TRBJ1-5; D is unresolved. Germline V gene lookup returns CDR1 SQVTM and CDR2 ANQGSEA. With 4 bases removed from V and 2 bases from J, the gap between germline ends came to 12 bases. The CDR3 extends over 14 amino acids.

The gene calls are TRBV15 and TRBJ2-3; D perhaps matches TRBD1 (5 bases). Trimming pared 1 base from V and 3 bases from J, leaving 5 bases between. The germline gives CDR1 LNHNV, CDR2 YYDKDF (reference sequence). The CDR3 is made up of 13 amino acids. CDR3 DNA: TGTGCCACCAGCAGAGGACAGACAGATACGCAGTATTTT. Its protein product is CATSRGQTDTQYF.

A few counts support this clonotype. The rearrangement uses TRBV11-2 and TRBJ2-3; 14 bases line up with TRBD2. The V segment lost 2 bases and the J segment 8 bases; nucleotides outside the gene matches: 15. CDR1 and CDR2 (germline): SGHAT, FQNNGV. This CDR3 spans 19 amino acids. CDR3: CASSLLVGTGTSGSATQYF. As DNA, the CDR3 is TGTGCCAGCAGCTTACTAGTAGGAACCGGGACTAGCGGGAGCGCTACGCAGTATTTT.

At least ten counts were recorded for this clonotype. The rearrangement links TRBV29-1 to TRBJ2-3; TRBD1 is a possible D gene (6 bases). Trimming pared 6 bases from V and 4 bases from J, leaving 20 bases between. This CDR3 region has 15 residues. Per the germline V gene, CDR1 is SQVTM and CDR2 is ANQGSEA. CDR3 in DNA: TGCAGCGTGACCACAGGGAGTACGAAGGCAGATACGCAGTATTTT. Translating it yields CSVTTGSTKADTQYF.

This clonotype was found many times. This chain uses TRBV4-1 with TRBJ2-5, with 10 bases lining up with TRBD2. Germline assignment: CDR1 MGHRA and CDR2 YSYEKL. V lost 1 base, J lost 0 bases, and 14 bases stayed unmatched. This CDR3 comprises 20 residues. The CDR3 here is CASSQVRLAGRKGDQETQYF. The CDR3 bases are TGCGCCAGCAGCCAAGTACGACTAGCGGGTCGAAAGGGGGACCAAGAGACCCAGTACTTC.

This clonotype was picked up many times. The chain recombines TRBV7-2 with TRBJ1-1; D is undetermined. This CDR3 is 12 amino acids long. Germline values: CDR1 SGHTA, CDR2 FQGNSA. Trimming shortened V by 3 bases and J by 5 bases, and 7 bases separated the two germline ends. The CDR3 nucleotides are TGTGCCAGCAGCTTTCTTGGGACTGAAGCTTTCTTT. Translation gives CASSFLGTEAFF.

This chain connects TRBV4-2 to TRBJ2-1, with 9 bases matching TRBD2. The CDR3 covers 16 residues. V dropped 4 bases and J dropped 2; count of bases not matched to a gene: 6. In germline, CDR1 is LGHNA, CDR2 YNFKEQ. DNA for the CDR3: TGTGCCAGCAGCCCGAATCTAGCGGGAACCTACAATGAGCAGTTCTTC. Translating gives CASSPNLAGTYNEQFF.

In its sample, this clonotype was seen many times. This chain links TRBV3-1 with TRBJ1-6; D is unresolved. The CDR3 is 14 amino acids. Deletions cut 0 bases from V and 7 bases from J, with 7 bases between. From germline, CDR1 is LGHDT and CDR2 YNNKEL (reference sequence). The CDR3 region is CASSQDRLNSPLHF. In nucleotides, the CDR3 is TGTGCCAGCAGCCAAGATCGGCTCAATTCACCCCTCCACTTT.

The chain joins TRBV7-9 to TRBJ2-2; 8 nucleotides match TRBD1. V shed 3 bases, J shed 7 bases, and the junction held 7 bases outside the gene matches. Germline CDR1 reads SEHNR; CDR2 reads FQNEAQ (reference sequence). The CDR3 loop spans 15 amino acids. CDR3 coding DNA: TGTGCCAGCAGCTTCGAGGACAGGGTGTTCGGGGAGCTGTTTTTT. Translating gives CASSFEDRVFGELFF.

There are many counts of this clonotype. The chain carries TRBV12-3 or TRBV12-4 and TRBJ2-7; possibly TRBD1 for D (5 bases). The germline V and J ends were trimmed by 6 bases and 11 bases, with 20 bases remaining between them. CDR3 length equals 13 residues. This CDR3 reads CASSPGFDSQKYF. The CDR3 bases are TGTGCCAGCAGCCCCGGATTTGACAGTCAAAAGTACTTC.

The chain links TRBV18 to TRBJ2-3, with a tentative D call TRBD1 (6 bases). Germline V lookup: CDR1 KGHSH, CDR2 LQKENI. This CDR3 spans 15 amino acids. V was shortened by 2 bases and J by 0 bases, with 9 bases between the two germline ends. The CDR3 protein is CASSPRDTSTDTQYF. CDR3 sequence (DNA): TGTGCCAGCTCACCAAGGGACACTAGCACAGATACGCAGTATTTT.

The table lists this clonotype with many counts. CDR3 sequence reads: CASRQGGGLYNEQFF. As DNA, the CDR3 is TGTGCCAGCCGACAGGGCGGGGGCCTCTACAATGAGCAGTTCTTC. This chain joins TRBV3-1 and TRBJ2-1; D may match TRBD1 or TRBD2 (7 bases each). Per germline, CDR1 LGHDT and CDR2 YNNKEL (reference sequence). Trimming left V 8 bases short and J 3 bases short, with 17 bases between. The CDR3 has 15 residues.

The V call is TRBV20-1, the J call TRBJ2-1; TRBD2 aligns across 10 bases. CDR1 and CDR2 (germline): DFQATT, SNEGSKA (reference sequence). V lost 1 base to trimming and J lost 8 bases; unmatched junction nucleotides: 5. The CDR3 length is 14 residues. CDR3 loop: CSARVLAGWDEQFF. The CDR3 nucleotides are TGCAGTGCTAGAGTACTAGCGGGATGGGATGAGCAGTTCTTC.

This clonotype was detected many times. This chain connects TRBV24-1 to TRBJ2-7, with D maybe TRBD2 (6 bases). Germline V gene sequence: CDR1 KGHDR, CDR2 SFDVKD. The length of the CDR3 is 14 residues. V was trimmed by 9 bases and J by 0 bases, leaving 14 bases between them. The CDR3 sequence: CATQARENSYEQYF. In DNA, the CDR3 is TGTGCCACCCAGGCCCGGGAGAACTCCTACGAGCAGTACTTC.